This TCR beta chain was profiled in a study of Siglec-9 on CD8 T cells in melanoma. The CDR3 contains 16 residues. The V and J ends lost 2 bases and 4 bases respectively, with 16 bases between them. Germline assignment: CDR1 SEHNR and CDR2 FQNEAQ (reference sequence). Repertoires were generated with immunoSEQ multiplex PCR, while TCRdb's copy carries only in-frame clones and drops some. The sample has almost 30,000 clones, approximately 80% seen once. This clone was seen a handful of times. The antigen remains undetermined. The study's findings and limits: An effector memory CD8+ subset marked by Siglec-9 reportedly appeared to gather in melanoma.

The gene calls are TRBV7-9 and TRBJ2-3; weak D call: TRBD2 (5 bases). This sequence was found in a human donor in good health. Material: Siglec-9- CD8+ T cells sorted from blood. The CDR3, as DNA: TGTGCCAGCAGCTTAAAGTCGCGGAGGCGGGCAGATACGCAGTATTTT. Its translation: CASSLKSRRRADTQYF.